This T cell receptor (beta chain) was recorded in a study of cytomegalovirus exposure and HLA in healthy donors. Per germline, CDR1 SEHNR and CDR2 FQNEAQ (reference sequence). This CDR3 is built from 16 residues. V gave up 5 bases and J gave up 9 bases; unmatched junction bases: 12. Both 60 Vbeta primers and 13 Jbeta primers went into the PCR. TCRdb's table, derived via immunoSEQ multiplex PCR, lists solely in-frame clones and lacks some. The sample includes 81,000 or so clones, around two thirds of them seen just once. The J gene is TRBJ2-1, the V gene TRBV7-9; 11 nucleotides match TRBD2. Sample: PBMCs. This TCR derives from a woman in her 30s in good health and CMV-seropositive. The CDR3 protein is CASSQTLAGAPGEQFF. For the CDR3, the DNA is TGTGCCAGCAGCCAAACACTAGCGGGGGCCCCTGGTGAGCAGTTCTTC.